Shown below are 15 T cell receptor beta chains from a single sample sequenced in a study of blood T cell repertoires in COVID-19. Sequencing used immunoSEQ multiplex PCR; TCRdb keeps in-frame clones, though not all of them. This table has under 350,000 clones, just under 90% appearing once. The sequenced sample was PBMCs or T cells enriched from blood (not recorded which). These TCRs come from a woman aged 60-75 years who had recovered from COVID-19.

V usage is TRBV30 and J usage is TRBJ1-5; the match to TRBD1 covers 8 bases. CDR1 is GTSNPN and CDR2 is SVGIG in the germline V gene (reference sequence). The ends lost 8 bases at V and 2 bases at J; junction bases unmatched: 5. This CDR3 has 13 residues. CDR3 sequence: CAMTGAGNQPQHF. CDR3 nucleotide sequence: TGTGCCATGACAGGGGCCGGCAATCAGCCCCAGCATTTT. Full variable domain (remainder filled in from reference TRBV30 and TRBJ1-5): SQTIHQWPATLVQPVGSPLSLECTVEGTSNPNLYWYRQAAGRGLQLLFYSVGIGQISSEVPQNLSASRPQDRQFILSSKKLLLSDSGFYLCAMTGAGNQPQHFGDGTRLSIL.

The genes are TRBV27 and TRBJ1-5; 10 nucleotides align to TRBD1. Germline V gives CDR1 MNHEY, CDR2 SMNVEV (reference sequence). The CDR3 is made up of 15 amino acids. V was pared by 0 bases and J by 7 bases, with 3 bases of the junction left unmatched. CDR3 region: CASSLSTGGGQPQHF. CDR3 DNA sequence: TGTGCCAGCAGTTTATCGACAGGGGGCGGGCAGCCCCAGCATTTT.

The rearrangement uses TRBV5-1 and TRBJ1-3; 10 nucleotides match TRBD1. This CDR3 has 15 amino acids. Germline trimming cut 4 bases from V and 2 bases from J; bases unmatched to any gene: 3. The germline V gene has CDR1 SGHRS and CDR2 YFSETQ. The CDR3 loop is CASSQGQGPGNTIYF. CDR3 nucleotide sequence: TGCGCCAGCAGCCAGGGACAGGGGCCTGGAAACACCATATATTTT.

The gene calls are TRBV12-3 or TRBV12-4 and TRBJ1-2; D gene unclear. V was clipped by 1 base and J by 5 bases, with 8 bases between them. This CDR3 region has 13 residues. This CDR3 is CASSLEEGYGYTF. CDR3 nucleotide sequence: TGTGCCAGCAGTTTAGAGGAGGGTTATGGCTACACCTTC.

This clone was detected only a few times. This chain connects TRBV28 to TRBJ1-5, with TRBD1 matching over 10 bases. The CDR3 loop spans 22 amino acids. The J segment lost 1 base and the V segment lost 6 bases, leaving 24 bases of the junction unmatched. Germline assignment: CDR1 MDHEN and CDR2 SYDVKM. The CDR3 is CASSTLSLKDRGLTLSNQPQHF. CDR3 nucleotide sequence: TGTGCCAGCAGCACTCTCTCCCTGAAAGACAGGGGGCTGACGTTGAGCAATCAGCCCCAGCATTTT.

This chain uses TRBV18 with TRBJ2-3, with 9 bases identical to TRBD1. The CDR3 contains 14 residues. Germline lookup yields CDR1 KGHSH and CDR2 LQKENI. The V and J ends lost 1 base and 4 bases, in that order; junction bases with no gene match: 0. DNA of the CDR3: TGTGCCAGCTCACCACGGACAGGGGCAGATACGCAGTATTTT. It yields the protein CASSPRTGADTQYF.

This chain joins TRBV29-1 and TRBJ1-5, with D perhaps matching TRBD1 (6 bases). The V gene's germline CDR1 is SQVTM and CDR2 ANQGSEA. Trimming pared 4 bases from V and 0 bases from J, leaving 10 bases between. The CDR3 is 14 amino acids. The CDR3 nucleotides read TGCAGCGTTGCGACAGGCTATAGCAATCAGCCCCAGCATTTT. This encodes CSVATGYSNQPQHF. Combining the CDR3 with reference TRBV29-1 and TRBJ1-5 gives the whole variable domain SAVISQKPSRDICQRGTSLTIQCQVDSQVTMMFWYRQQPGQSLTLIATANQGSEATYESGFVIDKFPISRPNLTFSTLTVSNMSPEDSSIYLCSVATGYSNQPQHFGDGTRLSIL.

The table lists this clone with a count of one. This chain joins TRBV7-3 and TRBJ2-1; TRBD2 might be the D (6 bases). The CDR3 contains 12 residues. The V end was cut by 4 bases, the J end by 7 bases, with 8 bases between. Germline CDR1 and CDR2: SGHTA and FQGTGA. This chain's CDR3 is CASSYGGNEQFF. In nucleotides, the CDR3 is TGTGCCAGCAGCTACGGAGGGAATGAGCAGTTCTTC.

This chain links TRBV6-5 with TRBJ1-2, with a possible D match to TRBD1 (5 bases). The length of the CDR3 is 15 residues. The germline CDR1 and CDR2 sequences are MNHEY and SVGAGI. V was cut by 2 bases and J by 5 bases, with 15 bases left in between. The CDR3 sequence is CASSYDGTTGYGYTF. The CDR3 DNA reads TGTGCCAGCAGTTACGACGGGACTACGGGGTATGGCTACACCTTC.

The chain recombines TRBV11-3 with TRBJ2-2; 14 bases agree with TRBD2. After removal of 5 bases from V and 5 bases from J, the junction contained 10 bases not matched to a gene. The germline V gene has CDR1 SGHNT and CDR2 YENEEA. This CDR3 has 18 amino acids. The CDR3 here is CASSPGTSGGLGTGELFF. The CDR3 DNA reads TGTGCCAGCAGCCCGGGGACTAGCGGGGGATTGGGGACCGGGGAGCTGTTTTTT.

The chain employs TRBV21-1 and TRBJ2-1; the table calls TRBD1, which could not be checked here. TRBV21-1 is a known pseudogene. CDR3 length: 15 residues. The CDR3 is CASSPDRGHYNEQFF. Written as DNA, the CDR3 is TGTGCCAGCAGCCCGGACAGGGGGCATTACAATGAGCAGTTCTTC.

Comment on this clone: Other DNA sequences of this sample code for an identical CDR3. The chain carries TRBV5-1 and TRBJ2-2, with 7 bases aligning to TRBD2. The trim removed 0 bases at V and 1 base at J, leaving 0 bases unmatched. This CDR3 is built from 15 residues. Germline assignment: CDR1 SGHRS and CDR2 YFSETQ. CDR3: CASSLASGNTGELFF. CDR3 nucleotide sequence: TGCGCCAGCAGCTTGGCTAGCGGGAACACCGGGGAGCTGTTTTTT.

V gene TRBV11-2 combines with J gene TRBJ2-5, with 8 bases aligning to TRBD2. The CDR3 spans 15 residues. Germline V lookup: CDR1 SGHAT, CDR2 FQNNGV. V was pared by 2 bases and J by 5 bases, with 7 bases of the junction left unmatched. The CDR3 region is CASSLSLASGETQYF. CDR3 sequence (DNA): TGTGCCAGCAGCTTATCGTTGGCTAGCGGGGAGACCCAGTACTTC.

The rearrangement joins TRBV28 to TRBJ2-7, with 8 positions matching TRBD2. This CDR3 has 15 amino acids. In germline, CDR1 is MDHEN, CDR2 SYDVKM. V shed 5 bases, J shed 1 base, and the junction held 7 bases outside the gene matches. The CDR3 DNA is TGTGCCAGCAGTATCTCGGGACTAGATTCCTACGAGCAGTACTTC. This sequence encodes CASSISGLDSYEQYF.

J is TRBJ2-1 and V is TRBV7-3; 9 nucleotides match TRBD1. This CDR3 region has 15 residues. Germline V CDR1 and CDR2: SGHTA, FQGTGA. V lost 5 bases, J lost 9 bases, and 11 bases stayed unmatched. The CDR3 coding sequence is TGTGCCAGCAGCCCAACAGGGGGCGCGACAAGTGAGCAGTTCTTC. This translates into CASSPTGGATSEQFF.